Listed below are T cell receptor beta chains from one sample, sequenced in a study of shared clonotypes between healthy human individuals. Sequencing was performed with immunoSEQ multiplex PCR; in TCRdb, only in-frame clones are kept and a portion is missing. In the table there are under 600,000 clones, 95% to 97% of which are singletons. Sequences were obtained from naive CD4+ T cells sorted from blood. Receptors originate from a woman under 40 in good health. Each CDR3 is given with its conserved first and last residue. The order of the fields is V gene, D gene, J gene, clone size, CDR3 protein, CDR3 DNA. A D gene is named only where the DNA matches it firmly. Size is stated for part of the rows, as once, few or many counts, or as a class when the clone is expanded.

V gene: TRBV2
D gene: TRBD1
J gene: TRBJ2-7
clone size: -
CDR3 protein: CASRKGQGGYEQYF
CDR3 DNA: TGTGCCAGCAGGAAGGGACAGGGGGGCTACGAGCAGTACTTC

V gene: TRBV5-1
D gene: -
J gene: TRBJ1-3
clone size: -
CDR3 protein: CASSPDGGGGNTIYF
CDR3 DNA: TGCGCCAGCAGCCCCGACGGTGGAGGGGGAAACACCATATATTTT

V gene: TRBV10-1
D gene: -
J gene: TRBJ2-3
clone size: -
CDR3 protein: CASSPSVVDTQYF
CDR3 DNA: TGCGCCAGCAGCCCGTCTGTAGTGGATACGCAGTATTTT

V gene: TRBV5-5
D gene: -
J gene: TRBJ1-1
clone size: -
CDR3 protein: CASTLASTGGTEAFF
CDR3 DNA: TGTGCCAGCACCCTGGCGAGCACCGGGGGCACTGAAGCTTTCTTT

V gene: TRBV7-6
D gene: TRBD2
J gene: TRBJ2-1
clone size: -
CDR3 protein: CASSLVAGTEQFF
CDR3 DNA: TGTGCCAGCAGCTTAGTAGCGGGAACTGAGCAGTTCTTC

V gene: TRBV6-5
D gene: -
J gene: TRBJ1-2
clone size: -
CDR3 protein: CASSWAGNYGYTF
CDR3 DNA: TGTGCCAGCAGTTGGGCGGGGAACTATGGCTACACCTTC

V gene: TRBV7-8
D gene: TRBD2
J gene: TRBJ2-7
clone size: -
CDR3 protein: CASSLPGLGGEQYF
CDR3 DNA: TGTGCCAGCAGCCTCCCCGGACTAGGCGGCGAGCAGTACTTC

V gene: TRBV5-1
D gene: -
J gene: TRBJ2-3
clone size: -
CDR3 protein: CASRPDRTDTQYF
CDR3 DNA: TGCGCCAGCAGACCTGACCGCACAGATACGCAGTATTTT

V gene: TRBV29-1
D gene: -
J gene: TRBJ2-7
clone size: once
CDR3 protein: CSVGGSNRNF
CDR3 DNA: TGCAGCGTTGGGGGTTCTAATCGGAATTTC

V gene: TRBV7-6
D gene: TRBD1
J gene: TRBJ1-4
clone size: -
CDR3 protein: CASSFRGPPEKLFF
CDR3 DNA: TGTGCCAGCAGCTTTAGGGGGCCCCCAGAAAAACTGTTTTTT

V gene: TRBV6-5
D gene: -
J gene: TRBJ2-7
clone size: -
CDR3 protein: CASSYTSLAFTF
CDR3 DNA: TGTGCCAGCAGTTACACATCCCTAGCTTTTACCTTC

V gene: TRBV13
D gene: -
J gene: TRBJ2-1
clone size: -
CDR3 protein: CASSGRTDYNEQFF
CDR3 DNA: TGTGCCAGCAGCGGCAGGACAGACTACAATGAGCAGTTCTTC

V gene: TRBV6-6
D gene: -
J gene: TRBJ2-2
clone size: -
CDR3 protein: CASSSPTPSRTGELFF
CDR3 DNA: TGTGCCAGCAGTTCCCCAACCCCCTCTCGGACCGGGGAGCTGTTTTTT

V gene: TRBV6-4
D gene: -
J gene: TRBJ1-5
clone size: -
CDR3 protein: CASSEGDRNGPQHF
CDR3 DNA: TGTGCCAGCAGTGAGGGGGACCGGAATGGGCCCCAGCATTTT

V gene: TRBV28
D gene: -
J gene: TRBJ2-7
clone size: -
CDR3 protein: CASSSPGFDYEQYF
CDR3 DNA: TGTGCCAGCAGTTCTCCGGGCTTCGACTACGAGCAGTACTTC

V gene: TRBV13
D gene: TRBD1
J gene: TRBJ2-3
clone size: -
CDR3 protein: CASSLGSGGPTDTQYF
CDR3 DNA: TGTGCCAGCAGCTTAGGGTCAGGGGGCCCCACAGATACGCAGTATTTT

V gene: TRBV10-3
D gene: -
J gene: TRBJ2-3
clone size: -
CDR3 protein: CAIRATEGPTDTQYF
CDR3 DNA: TGTGCCATCAGGGCGACCGAGGGCCCCACAGATACGCAGTATTTT

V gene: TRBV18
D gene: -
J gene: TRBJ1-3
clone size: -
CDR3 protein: CASSPLPGEGNTIYF
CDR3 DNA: TGTGCCAGCTCACCACTACCAGGGGAAGGAAACACCATATATTTT

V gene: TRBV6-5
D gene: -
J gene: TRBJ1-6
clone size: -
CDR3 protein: CASSYLGEFHF
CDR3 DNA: TGTGCCAGCAGTTACTTGGGAGAGTTCCACTTT

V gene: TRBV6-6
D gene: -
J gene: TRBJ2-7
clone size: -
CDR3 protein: CASRTTGVSYEQYF
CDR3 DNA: TGTGCCAGCAGAACGACAGGAGTCTCCTACGAGCAGTACTTC

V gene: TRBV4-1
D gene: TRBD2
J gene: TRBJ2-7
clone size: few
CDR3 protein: CASSKRVLAGEGETEQYF
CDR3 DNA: TGCGCCAGCAGCAAACGGGTATTAGCGGGAGAAGGAGAAACCGAGCAGTACTTC

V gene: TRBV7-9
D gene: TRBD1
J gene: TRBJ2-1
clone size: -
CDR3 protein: CASSLDRGSYNEQFF
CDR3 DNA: TGTGCCAGCAGCTTAGACAGGGGATCCTACAATGAGCAGTTCTTC

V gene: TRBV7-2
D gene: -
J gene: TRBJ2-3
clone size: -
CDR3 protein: CASSRDGGTDTQYF
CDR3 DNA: TGTGCCAGCAGCCGGGACGGGGGCACAGATACGCAGTATTTT